Presented here are 20 T cell receptor beta chains from one specimen sequenced in a study of blood T cells in healthy people across ages. It was with a sample-barcoded 5' primer and a J-beta primer mix that a second PCR of about 6 to 12 cycles was run. TCRdb re-derived calls from the 5' RACE reads in MiXCR, one entry per CDR3 protein. The sample has 700,000 or so distinct CDR3 sequences, roughly 20% seen once. The sequenced sample was blood. All receptors come from a man between 65 and 80 years old in good health.

The chain has TRBV30 and TRBJ1-1; D not certain. The CDR3 has 13 residues. Germline CDR1 reads GTSNPN; CDR2 reads SVGIG (reference sequence). V dropped 2 bases and J dropped 0 bases, with 7 bases sitting between them. In DNA, the CDR3 is TGTGCCTGGAGTTTCACGATGAACACTGAAGCTTTCTTT. This translates into CAWSFTMNTEAFF.

This clonotype has more than one count but fewer than ten. The chain joins TRBV5-1 to TRBJ1-1; no firm D call. Trimming pared 0 bases from V and 1 base from J, leaving 10 bases between. The CDR3 contains 15 residues. The germline CDR1 and CDR2 sequences are SGHRS and YFSETQ. CDR3 DNA: TGCGCCAGCAGCTTGGGATACAGTGAGAACACTGAAGCTTTCTTT. Translated: CASSLGYSENTEAFF.

This chain joins TRBV6-5 and TRBJ1-6; D not certain. Trimming took 8 bases from V and 7 from J, leaving 12 bases between them. The CDR3 covers 13 residues. Germline lookup yields CDR1 MNHEY and CDR2 SVGAGI. CDR3 loop: CASGSGRNSPLHF. The CDR3 nucleotides are TGTGCCAGCGGGTCAGGAAGGAATTCACCCCTCCACTTT.

The chain employs TRBV5-1 and TRBJ1-5; D gene unclear. This CDR3 is 14 amino acids long. V lost 2 bases to trimming and J lost 2 bases, with 8 bases between them. Germline CDR1 SGHRS, CDR2 YFSETQ. CDR3 loop: CASSFGEGNQPQHF. CDR3 DNA: TGCGCCAGCAGCTTTGGCGAGGGCAATCAGCCCCAGCATTTT. Using reference TRBV5-1 and TRBJ1-5 for the parts outside the CDR3, the full variable domain is KAGVTQTPRYLIKTRGQQVTLSCSPISGHRSVSWYQQTPGQGLQFLFEYFSETQRNKGNFPGRFSGRQFSNSRSEMNVSTLELGDSALYLCASSFGEGNQPQHFGDGTRLSIL.

There are a few counts of this clonotype. V gene TRBV6-5 combines with J gene TRBJ2-3; D unclear. The germline V gene encodes CDR1 MNHEY and CDR2 SVGAGI. V lost 2 bases and J 6 bases, leaving 9 bases between the germline ends. This CDR3 region has 13 residues. The chain's CDR3 is CASSYDPADTQYF. The CDR3 bases are TGTGCCAGCAGTTACGACCCGGCGGATACGCAGTATTTT.

There are a few counts of this clonotype. V usage is TRBV25-1 and J usage is TRBJ2-2; D unresolved. Per germline, CDR1 MGHDK and CDR2 SYGVNS. The CDR3 runs 14 residues. With 1 base removed from V and 6 bases from J, the gap between germline ends came to 9 bases. The DNA of the CDR3 is TGTGCCAGCAGTGAATGGGGATTGGCCGGGGAGCTGTTTTTT. Protein sequence: CASSEWGLAGELFF.

This clonotype was observed a handful of times. One end of the junction varies from germline; a read error may be responsible. The chain links TRBV28 to TRBJ2-5; 12 bases are shared with TRBD1. CDR1 MDHEN and CDR2 SYDVKM come from the germline V gene. CDR3 length: 12 residues. CDR3 protein: CASSLLGQGALF. The DNA of the CDR3 is TGTGCCAGCAGTTTATTGGGACAGGGGGCCCTCTTC.

J is TRBJ2-1 and V is TRBV7-8; D perhaps matches TRBD2 (6 bases). The V end lost 3 bases, the J end lost 4 bases, and 16 bases lay between the germline ends. The CDR3 runs to 16 residues. From germline, CDR1 is SGHVS and CDR2 FQNEAQ. CDR3 in amino acids: CASSFSSSATYNEQFF. The CDR3 coding sequence is TGTGCCAGCAGCTTCTCTTCTAGCGCCACATACAATGAGCAGTTCTTC.

This clonotype was counted only a few times. V gene TRBV28 combines with J gene TRBJ1-5; tentatively, D is TRBD1 (6 bases). With 3 bases removed from V and 8 bases from J, the gap between germline ends came to 14 bases. This CDR3 comprises 14 residues. Germline V gene sequence: CDR1 MDHEN, CDR2 SYDVKM. For the CDR3, the DNA is TGTGCCAGCAGTTTGTCAGGGGCGCGGGAGCCCCAGCATTTT. It codes for CASSLSGAREPQHF.

V and J are TRBV12-3 or TRBV12-4 and TRBJ2-1; 10 bases line up with TRBD2. CDR3 length: 15 residues. Trimming took 6 bases from V and 4 from J; bases not matched to a gene: 6. CDR3 loop: CASREGLAFYNEQFF. In DNA form, the CDR3 reads TGTGCCAGCAGGGAGGGACTAGCGTTTTACAATGAGCAGTTCTTC.

The sample holds a few counts of this clonotype. The rearrangement joins TRBV2 to TRBJ2-4; D unclear. The CDR3 covers 13 residues. Germline V CDR1 and CDR2: SNHLY, FYNNEI. Trimming took off 8 bases at V and 7 bases at J, with 15 bases between the two ends. CDR3 in amino acids: CASSLEPRNIQYF. CDR3 in DNA: TGTGCCAGCTCGCTAGAACCGAGGAACATTCAGTACTTC.

The V call is TRBV10-3, the J call TRBJ2-5, with D perhaps TRBD1 or TRBD2 (7 bases each). The J call could be wrong; TRBJ2-7 is a better fit for the DNA end. There are 15 residues in the CDR3. Germline V gene lookup returns CDR1 ENHRY and CDR2 SYGVKD. The CDR3 loop is CAISESSGGAYEQYV. DNA for the CDR3: TGTGCCATCAGTGAGTCGTCAGGGGGGGCCTACGAGCAGTACGTC.

This clonotype was counted many times. The J gene is TRBJ1-5, the V gene TRBV2, with D tentatively TRBD1 (5 bases). Germline V gene sequence: CDR1 SNHLY, CDR2 FYNNEI. This CDR3 spans 14 amino acids. V gave up 6 bases and J gave up 3 bases, with 12 bases separating them. The CDR3 is CASSQGRNNQPQHF. CDR3 nucleotide sequence: TGTGCCAGCAGCCAGGGACGGAACAATCAGCCCCAGCATTTT.

About this clonotype: Compared with germline, one end of the junction differs, possibly owing to a read error. The rearrangement uses TRBV11-2 and TRBJ1-4; TRBD1 is a possible D gene (5 bases). Germline CDR1 and CDR2: SGHAT and FQNNGV. This CDR3 has 17 amino acids. CDR3 region: CASSSVVGRGANEKLFF. CDR3 bases: TGTGCCAGCAGCTCAGTTGTTGGTAGGGGAGCTAATGAGAAACTGTTTTTT.

This chain uses TRBV6-5 with TRBJ2-5; 7 bases fit TRBD1. The J call may be in error: the DNA end matches TRBJ2-7 better. Germline V gives CDR1 MNHEY, CDR2 SVGAGI. CDR3 length: 13 residues. CDR3 sequence (DNA): TGTGCCAGCAGGTATACAGGGGTCCACGAGCAGTACTTC. Its protein is CASRYTGVHEQYF.

This clonotype occurred a few times. The rearrangement links TRBV18 to TRBJ2-7; D uncertain. The CDR3 length is 13 residues. V lost 3 bases to trimming and J lost 0 bases, with 6 bases between them. Germline V lookup: CDR1 KGHSH, CDR2 LQKENI. The CDR3 DNA is TGTGCCAGCTCACCGCAAAGCTCCTACGAGCAGTACGTC. The encoded protein is CASSPQSSYEQYV.

This clonotype appeared a few times. The J gene is TRBJ2-4, the V gene TRBV3-1, with a possible D match to TRBD1 (7 bases). The CDR3 sequence is 14 residues long. The V end lost 4 bases, the J end lost 8 bases, and 15 bases lay between the germline ends. Germline assignment: CDR1 LGHDT and CDR2 YNNKEL (reference sequence). The CDR3 reads CASSRLDREDIQYF. CDR3 DNA sequence: TGTGCCAGCAGCCGTCTCGACAGGGAGGACATTCAGTACTTC.

This chain connects TRBV6-5 to TRBJ1-2, with D possibly TRBD1 on 6 matching bases. V lost 0 bases and J 4 bases, leaving 12 bases between the germline ends. The length of the CDR3 is 15 residues. Germline CDR1 reads MNHEY; CDR2 reads SVGAGI. The CDR3 nucleotides are TGTGCCAGCAGTTACTCGGGGGGGCTGGTCTATGGCTACACCTTC. It encodes CASSYSGGLVYGYTF.

This rearrangement joins TRBV7-9 to TRBJ2-1; D is perhaps TRBD2 (6 bases). V was cut by 2 bases and J by 5 bases, with 13 bases left in between. The CDR3 is made up of 15 amino acids. Per germline, CDR1 SEHNR and CDR2 FQNEAQ (reference sequence). CDR3: CASSLLAGQDNEQFF. In DNA form, the CDR3 reads TGTGCCAGCAGCTTACTGGCGGGGCAAGACAATGAGCAGTTCTTC.

The chain employs TRBV7-9 and TRBJ2-5; TRBD2 matches at 9 bases. The germline gives CDR1 SEHNR, CDR2 FQNEAQ (reference sequence). CDR3 size: 16 residues. Trimming removed 5 bases from V and 4 bases from J; junction bases left unmatched: 11. In DNA form, the CDR3 reads TGTGCCAGCAGCCCCCCCATTGCGGGGGGGCGAGAGACCCAGTACTTC. Its protein product is CASSPPIAGGRETQYF.